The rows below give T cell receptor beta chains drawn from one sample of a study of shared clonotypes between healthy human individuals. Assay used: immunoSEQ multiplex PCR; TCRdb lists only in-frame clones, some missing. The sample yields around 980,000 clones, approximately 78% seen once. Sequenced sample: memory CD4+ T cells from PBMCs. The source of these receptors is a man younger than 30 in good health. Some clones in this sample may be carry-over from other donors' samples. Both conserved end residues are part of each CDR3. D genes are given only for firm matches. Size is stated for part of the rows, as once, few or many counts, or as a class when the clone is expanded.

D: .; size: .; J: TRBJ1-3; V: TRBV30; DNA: TGTGCCTGGATAAGGACAGACTCTGGAAACACCATATATTTT; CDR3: CAWIRTDSGNTIYF
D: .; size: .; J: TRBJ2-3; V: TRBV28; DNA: TGTGCCAGCAGTTTGCGACAGACCCGCTCGAATACGCAGTATTTT; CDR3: CASSLRQTRSNTQYF
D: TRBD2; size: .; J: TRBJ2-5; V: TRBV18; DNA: TGTGCCAGCTCACCGAGTTTCGGTACCGGGACTAGCGGCAAAAGCCAAGGAGAGACCCAGTACTTC; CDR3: CASSPSFGTGTSGKSQGETQYF
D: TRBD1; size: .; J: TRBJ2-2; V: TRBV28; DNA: TGTGCCAGCAGTTCACGGACAGGGGGCATCGGGGAGCTGTTTTTT; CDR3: CASSSRTGGIGELFF
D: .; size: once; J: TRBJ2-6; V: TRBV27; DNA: TGTGCCAGCAGTTTATTCGGTGGGGCCAACGTCCTGACTTTC; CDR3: CASSLFGGANVLTF
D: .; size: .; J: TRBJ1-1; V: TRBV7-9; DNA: TGTGCCAGCAGCCTGGACGGCTGGAACACTGAAGCTTTCTTT; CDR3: CASSLDGWNTEAFF
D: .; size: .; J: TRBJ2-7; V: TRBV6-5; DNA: TGTGCCAGCAGTTATCTGCAGGGGGGGTACGAGCAGTACTTC; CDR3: CASSYLQGGYEQYF
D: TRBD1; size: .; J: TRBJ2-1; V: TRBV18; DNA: TGTGCCAGCTCACCTTCGACAGGGGCCTACAATGAGCAGTTCTTC; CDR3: CASSPSTGAYNEQFF
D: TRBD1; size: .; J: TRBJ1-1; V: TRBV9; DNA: TGTGCCAGCAGCGCCCTACAGGGGAGGGGTGAAGCTTTCTTT; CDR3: CASSALQGRGEAFF
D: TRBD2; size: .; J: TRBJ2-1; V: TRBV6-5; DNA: TGTGCCAGCAGGCGTCTTGCGGCGGGAGGTAATGAGCAGTTCTTC; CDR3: CASRRLAAGGNEQFF
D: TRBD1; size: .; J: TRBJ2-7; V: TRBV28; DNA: TGTGCCAGCAGTGGGGACAGGGGAATGAGGTACGAGCAGTACTTC; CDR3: CASSGDRGMRYEQYF
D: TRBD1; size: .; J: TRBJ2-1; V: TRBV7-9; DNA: TGTGCCAGCAGCTTAACTCGGGACAGGGGAAACAATGAGCAGTTCTTC; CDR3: CASSLTRDRGNNEQFF
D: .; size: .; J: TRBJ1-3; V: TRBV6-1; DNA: TGTGCCAGCAGTGAACCGGGCAGCTCTGGAAACACCATATATTTT; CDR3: CASSEPGSSGNTIYF
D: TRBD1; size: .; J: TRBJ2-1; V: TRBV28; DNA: TGTGCCAGCAGTTCGACAGGGTATCCGGGGAGAAATGAGCAGTTCTTC; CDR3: CASSSTGYPGRNEQFF
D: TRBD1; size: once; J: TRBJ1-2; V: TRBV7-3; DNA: TGTGCCAGCAGCCCGACAGGGGACTCCGCGTATGGCTACACCTTC; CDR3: CASSPTGDSAYGYTF
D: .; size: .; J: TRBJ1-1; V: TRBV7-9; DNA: TGTGCCAGCAGCTTAATTCGAGAAGCTTTCTTT; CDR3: CASSLIREAFF
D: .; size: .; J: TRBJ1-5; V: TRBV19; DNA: TGTGCCAGTAGTATAAGTAGTAATCAGCCCCAGCATTTT; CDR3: CASSISSNQPQHF
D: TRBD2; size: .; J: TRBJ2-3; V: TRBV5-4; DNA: TGTGCCAGCAGCTTGGAACCTAGCGGGCCGAGGGTAACAGATACGCAGTATTTT; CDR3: CASSLEPSGPRVTDTQYF
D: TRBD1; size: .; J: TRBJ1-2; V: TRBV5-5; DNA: TGTGCCAGCAGACCCCGGACAGGGATTAACTATGGCTACACCTTC; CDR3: CASRPRTGINYGYTF
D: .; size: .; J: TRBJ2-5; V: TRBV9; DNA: TGTGCCGCGGGGACGGGGGAGACCCAGTACTTC; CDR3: CAAGTGETQYF
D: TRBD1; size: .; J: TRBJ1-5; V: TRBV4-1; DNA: TGCGCCAGCAGCCAAAATACAGGGGGCCCTGGGGGAATTAGCAATCAGCCCCAGCATTTT; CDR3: CASSQNTGGPGGISNQPQHF
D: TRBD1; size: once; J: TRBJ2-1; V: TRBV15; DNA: TGTGCCACCAGCAGAGATCGGAGGCAGGGGGAGTACAATGAGCAGTTCTTC; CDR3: CATSRDRRQGEYNEQFF
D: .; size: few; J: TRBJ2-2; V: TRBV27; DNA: TGTGCCAGCAGTCTCAGGGACCGCGCGAACACCGGGGAGCTGTTTTTT; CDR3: CASSLRDRANTGELFF
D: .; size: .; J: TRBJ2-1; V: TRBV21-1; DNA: TGTGCCAGCAGCAAAGATGCCGGCAGGAGCTCCTACAATGAGCAGTTCTTC; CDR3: CASSKDAGRSSYNEQFF
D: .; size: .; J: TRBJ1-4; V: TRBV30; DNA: TGTGCCTGGAGTCCCGGGGGGGAAAAACTGTTTTTT; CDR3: CAWSPGGEKLFF
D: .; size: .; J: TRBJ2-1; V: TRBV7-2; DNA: TGTGCCAGCAGCGCCCTCTTTAGCGTAACCTACAATGAGCAGTTCTTC; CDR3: CASSALFSVTYNEQFF
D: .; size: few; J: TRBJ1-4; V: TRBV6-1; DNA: TGTGCCAGCAGTGAAGGCCTGCTGTGGGGGGCGGGCGAAAAACTGTTTTTT; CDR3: CASSEGLLWGAGEKLFF
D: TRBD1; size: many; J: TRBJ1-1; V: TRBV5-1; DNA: TGCGCCAGCACCCGGACAGGGCCTAACACTGAAGCTTTCTTT; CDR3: CASTRTGPNTEAFF
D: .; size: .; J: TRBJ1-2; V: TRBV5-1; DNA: TGCGCCAGCAGCTTGGACCCCTCGGGAGGATCTGGCTACACCTTC; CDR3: CASSLDPSGGSGYTF